The 25 T cell receptor beta chains below were found in one sample sequenced in a study of blood T cell repertoires in COVID-19. Assay used: immunoSEQ multiplex PCR; TCRdb lists only in-frame clones, some missing. The data hold about 45,000 clones, with 70% to 85% observed a single time. The specimen was peripheral blood. Every receptor here comes from an elderly woman with acute or convalescent COVID-19.

The chain links TRBV5-1 to TRBJ1-1; a weak D match, TRBD1 (5 bases). The CDR3 consists of 18 residues. Germline-derived CDR1 and CDR2 are SGHRS and YFSETQ. Trimming pared 2 bases from V and 4 bases from J, leaving 24 bases between. The CDR3: CASSLGPPSTATGTEAFF. The DNA of the CDR3 is TGCGCCAGCAGCTTAGGACCCCCTTCGACAGCTACTGGCACTGAAGCTTTCTTT.

V is TRBV20-1 and J is TRBJ1-2; D possibly corresponds to TRBD1 (5 bases). This CDR3 is built from 12 residues. V was clipped by 3 bases and J by 7 bases, with 12 bases between them. CDR1 is DFQATT and CDR2 is SNEGSKA in the germline V gene (reference sequence). CDR3 region: CSASGQGGGYTF. CDR3 in DNA: TGCAGTGCTAGTGGGCAGGGAGGTGGCTACACCTTC.

This chain joins TRBV18 and TRBJ2-5, with D possibly being TRBD1 (6 bases). This CDR3 has 12 amino acids. Germline-derived CDR1 and CDR2 are KGHSH and LQKENI. V was clipped by 4 bases and J by 4 bases, with 7 bases between them. The CDR3 DNA sequence: TGTGCCAGCTCACAGGGGGTAGAGACCCAGTACTTC. Protein sequence: CASSQGVETQYF.

The chain links TRBV7-9 to TRBJ2-1; a weak D match, TRBD2 (6 bases). Trimming cost V 7 bases and J 4 bases, with 17 bases left between them. The CDR3 spans 15 residues. Germline V gives CDR1 SEHNR, CDR2 FQNEAQ (reference sequence). The CDR3 loop reads CASTRRGDGYNEQFF. CDR3 in DNA: TGTGCCAGCACCCGGAGGGGTGATGGGTACAATGAGCAGTTCTTC.

CDR3 residues: CASSLVSSGLVHNEQFF. Written as DNA, the CDR3 is TGTGCCAGCAGCTTGGTGTCTAGCGGGCTCGTCCACAATGAGCAGTTCTTC. V gene TRBV5-6 combines with J gene TRBJ2-1, with 8 bases matching TRBD2. There are 17 residues in the CDR3. Per the germline V gene, CDR1 is SGHDT and CDR2 is YYEEEE. The V and J ends lost 0 bases and 5 bases, in that order; junction bases with no gene match: 10.

The rearrangement joins TRBV18 to TRBJ2-7; possibly TRBD2 for D (6 bases). Between the trimmed V and J ends, which lost 3 bases and 1 base, there was a span of 19 bases. This CDR3 comprises 17 residues. Germline V lookup: CDR1 KGHSH, CDR2 LQKENI. CDR3 loop: CASSPVAPGLTSYEQYF. The CDR3 DNA reads TGTGCCAGCTCACCGGTCGCCCCGGGACTGACTTCCTACGAGCAGTACTTC.

DNA for the CDR3: TGTGCCAGCAGTGTATCCGGACAGGGTCACTACGAGCAGTACTTC. Residues: CASSVSGQGHYEQYF. The rearrangement uses TRBV25-1 and TRBJ2-7; 8 nucleotides line up with TRBD1. The ends lost 4 bases at V and 3 bases at J; junction bases unmatched: 8. The CDR3 is 15 residues long. CDR1 MGHDK and CDR2 SYGVNS come from the germline V gene.

The chain has TRBV28 and TRBJ1-2, with a possible D match to TRBD1 (5 bases). The V gene lost 10 bases and the J gene lost 5 bases, with 11 bases spanning the gap. The germline V gene encodes CDR1 MDHEN and CDR2 SYDVKM. This CDR3 comprises 11 residues. The CDR3 region is CATATAYGYTF. The CDR3 DNA reads as TGTGCCACCGCGACAGCTTATGGCTACACCTTC.

The J gene is TRBJ2-7, the V gene TRBV7-2, with 7 bases aligning to TRBD2. Germline V gene lookup returns CDR1 SGHTA and CDR2 FQGNSA. The CDR3 is made up of 14 amino acids. V shed 3 bases and J 4 bases; nucleotides not matched to a gene: 6. This CDR3 reads CASSFGGGIYEQYF. The CDR3 DNA reads as TGTGCCAGCAGCTTCGGGGGAGGGATATACGAGCAGTACTTC.

The gene calls are TRBV7-8 and TRBJ2-5; a possible D gene is TRBD1 (6 bases). CDR3 size: 16 residues. The germline gives CDR1 SGHVS, CDR2 FQNEAQ. V was clipped by 5 bases and J by 9 bases, with 25 bases between them. The CDR3 bases are TGTGCCAGCAGCGCGCAAGCAGGGGTATCCTCGTGGGCCCAGTACTTC. It encodes CASSAQAGVSSWAQYF.

The chain is built from TRBV11-2 and TRBJ2-3; D unresolved. Germline V gene lookup returns CDR1 SGHAT and CDR2 FQNNGV. V gave up 5 bases and J gave up 9 bases, with 12 bases separating them. This CDR3 is built from 12 residues. The CDR3 here is CASSPPSETQYF. The CDR3 nucleotides read TGTGCCAGCAGCCCCCCTTCGGAGACGCAGTATTTT. Complete variable domain (other parts from reference TRBV11-2 and TRBJ2-3): EAGVAQSPRYKIIEKRQSVAFWCNPISGHATLYWYQQILGQGPKLLIQFQNNGVVDDSQLPKDRFSAERLKGVDSTLKIQPAKLEDSAVYLCASSPPSETQYFGPGTRLTVL.

The V gene is TRBV19, the J gene TRBJ1-5; maybe TRBD1 (5 bases). The germline CDR1 and CDR2 sequences are LNHDA and SQIVND (reference sequence). The CDR3 has 17 amino acids. V was cut by 5 bases and J by 0 bases, with 17 bases left in between. CDR3 sequence reads: CASSAGPAGYSNQPQHF. In DNA form, the CDR3 reads TGTGCCAGTAGTGCGGGACCGGCGGGGTATAGCAATCAGCCCCAGCATTTT.

The chain combines TRBV9 with TRBJ2-1, with 10 bases lining up with TRBD2. Germline V lookup: CDR1 SGDLS, CDR2 YYNGEE. The CDR3 consists of 16 residues. V shed 4 bases, J shed 8 bases, and the junction held 12 bases outside the gene matches. The CDR3 coding sequence is TGTGCCAGCAGCCCTCTAAGCGGGAGGGCTACCTATGAGCAGTTCTTC. It yields the protein CASSPLSGRATYEQFF. Full variable domain (missing parts from reference TRBV9 and TRBJ2-1): DSGVTQTPKHLITATGQRVTLRCSPRSGDLSVYWYQQSLDQGLQFLIQYYNGEERAKGNILERFSAQQFPDLHSELNLSSLELGDSALYFCASSPLSGRATYEQFFGPGTRLTVL.

This rearrangement joins TRBV9 to TRBJ1-1; no reliable D call. V was clipped by 4 bases and J by 4 bases, with 11 bases between them. CDR3 length: 13 residues. The V gene's germline CDR1 is SGDLS and CDR2 YYNGEE. This CDR3 is CASSPFGGTEAFF. The CDR3 nucleotides are TGTGCCAGCAGCCCGTTCGGAGGCACTGAAGCTTTCTTT.

J is TRBJ1-1 and V is TRBV19; maybe TRBD1 (5 bases). Between the trimmed V and J ends, which lost 3 bases and 4 bases, there was a span of 9 bases. Germline CDR1 reads LNHDA; CDR2 reads SQIVND (reference sequence). The CDR3 sequence is 13 residues long. CDR3 region: CASSIVRATEAFF. The CDR3 region has the DNA TGTGCCAGTAGTATCGTCAGGGCCACTGAAGCTTTCTTT.

This chain joins TRBV5-1 and TRBJ1-5, with 7 bases lining up with TRBD1. V gave up 4 bases and J gave up 3 bases; unmatched junction bases: 7. Germline CDR1 SGHRS, CDR2 YFSETQ. There are 15 residues in the CDR3. CDR3 sequence reads: CASSLGGQFNQPQHF. The DNA for the CDR3 is TGCGCCAGCAGCCTCGGGGGACAGTTCAATCAGCCCCAGCATTTT.

The CDR3 here is CASRDTGVTEAFF. The CDR3 DNA reads as TGTGCCAGCAGGGATACAGGGGTCACTGAAGCTTTCTTT. This chain links TRBV2 with TRBJ1-1; 7 nucleotides line up with TRBD1. Germline CDR1 SNHLY, CDR2 FYNNEI. V shed 6 bases and J 4 bases; nucleotides not matched to a gene: 5. The CDR3 loop spans 13 amino acids. The complete variable domain, with remaining parts taken from reference TRBV2 and TRBJ1-1, reads EPEVTQTPSHQVTQMGQEVILRCVPISNHLYFYWYRQILGQKVEFLVSFYNNEISEKSEIFDDQFSVERPDGSNFTLKIRSTKLEDSAMYFCASRDTGVTEAFFGQGTRLTVV.

Worth noting for this clone: The junction departs from germline at one end; a sequencing error may be responsible. This CDR3 reads CSSSVSTGVNQPQHF. As DNA, the CDR3 is TGTTCCAGTAGTGTATCGACAGGGGTGAATCAGCCCCAGCATTTT. This chain links TRBV19 with TRBJ1-5, with TRBD1 identical over 8 bases. CDR1 LNHDA and CDR2 SQIVND come from the germline V gene (reference sequence). The CDR3 consists of 15 residues.

This clone was observed a handful of times. The gene calls are TRBV6-2 or TRBV6-3 and TRBJ2-7; TRBD2 is a possible D gene (5 bases). Germline CDR1 is MNHEY and CDR2 is SVGEGT. The CDR3 sequence is 13 residues long. Trimming stripped 4 bases from V and 2 bases from J, with 9 bases between. The CDR3 region is CASSSAATYEQYF. CDR3 nucleotides: TGTGCCAGCAGTTCAGCGGCAACCTACGAGCAGTACTTC.

The chain joins TRBV28 to TRBJ2-7, with 8 positions matching TRBD2. CDR3 length: 17 residues. Germline-derived CDR1 and CDR2 are MDHEN and SYDVKM. After removal of 2 bases from V and 0 bases from J, the junction contained 9 bases not matched to a gene. The CDR3 here is CASSLVGRGSSSYEQYF. In DNA, the CDR3 is TGTGCCAGCAGTTTAGTCGGGAGGGGGAGCTCCTCCTACGAGCAGTACTTC.

This clone occurred once. The chain employs TRBV19 and TRBJ1-5; 7 positions agree with TRBD1. Germline CDR1 is LNHDA and CDR2 is SQIVND (reference sequence). CDR3 size: 14 residues. Germline trimming cut 3 bases from V and 1 base from J; bases unmatched to any gene: 0. The CDR3 DNA reads TGTGCCAGTAGTATGGACAGGAGCAATCAGCCCCAGCATTTT. Protein product: CASSMDRSNQPQHF.

This chain uses TRBV18 with TRBJ2-2, with 10 bases fitting TRBD2. The CDR3 contains 18 residues. V gave up 3 bases and J gave up 0 bases; unmatched junction bases: 7. Germline V gene data show CDR1 as KGHSH and CDR2 as LQKENI. DNA for the CDR3: TGTGCCAGCTCACCGCCTAGCGGGAGTGCTACGAACACCGGGGAGCTGTTTTTT. Residues: CASSPPSGSATNTGELFF.

CDR3 in DNA: TGTGCCAGCAGTTCCCGGGGGGCGGGCGAGCAGTACTTC. Translating it yields CASSSRGAGEQYF. The J gene is TRBJ2-7, the V gene TRBV12-3 or TRBV12-4; tentative D call: TRBD2 (7 bases). This CDR3 region has 13 residues. V was cut by 4 bases and J by 6 bases, with 13 bases left in between.

This chain connects TRBV16 to TRBJ2-3, with 10 bases aligning to TRBD2. The CDR3 sequence is 15 residues long. Germline V CDR1 and CDR2: KGHSY, FQNENV. Germline trimming cut 2 bases from V and 3 bases from J; bases unmatched to any gene: 2. The CDR3 protein is CASSQRTSGTDTQYF. CDR3 bases: TGTGCCAGCAGCCAACGGACTAGCGGTACAGATACGCAGTATTTT.

The rearrangement links TRBV5-5 to TRBJ2-1, with D tentatively TRBD1 (6 bases). Germline V gene lookup returns CDR1 SGHKS and CDR2 YYEKEE (reference sequence). V was shortened by 4 bases and J by 3 bases, with 14 bases between the two germline ends. The CDR3 sequence is 15 residues long. The CDR3 region has the DNA TGTGCCAGCAGCCTCGGACAGACGAACTACAATGAGCAGTTCTTC. It specifies CASSLGQTNYNEQFF.